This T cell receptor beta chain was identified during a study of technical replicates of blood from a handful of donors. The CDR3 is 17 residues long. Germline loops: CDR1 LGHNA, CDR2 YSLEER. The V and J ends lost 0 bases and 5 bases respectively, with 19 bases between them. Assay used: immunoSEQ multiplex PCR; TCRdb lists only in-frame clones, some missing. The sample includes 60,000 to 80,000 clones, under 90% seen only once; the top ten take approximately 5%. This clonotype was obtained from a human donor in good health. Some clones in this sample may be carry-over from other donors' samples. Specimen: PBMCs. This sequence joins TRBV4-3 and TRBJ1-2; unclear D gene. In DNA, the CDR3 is TGCGCCAGCAGCCAAGACTCCGTAGTGGCAGGCGGGTATGGCTACACCTTC. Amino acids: CASSQDSVVAGGYGYTF.